The clone carrying this TCR beta chain showed up just a few times. Antigen unknown. The source of the sample is a study of shared clonotypes between healthy human individuals. The V end was cut by 6 bases, the J end by 0 bases, with 13 bases between. Germline lookup yields CDR1 SGHRS and CDR2 YFSETQ. The CDR3 totals 15 residues. Study-level results: Relative to clonotypes present in all four donors, those not shared had lower generation probabilities. Naive subsets, compared against memory subsets, generally had larger estimated richness values.

Evenly divided among several immunoSEQ plates was the genomic DNA of each subset. Using immunoSEQ multiplex PCR, the repertoire was profiled, and TCRdb retains in-frame clones only, with some absent. This sample has approximately 1,000,000 clones, with roughly 80% found just once. All donors were healthy HIV-negative adults lacking recent acute infections or vaccinations. The chain combines TRBV5-1 with TRBJ2-1; D not resolved. This clonotype was obtained from a man younger than 35 in good health. Some clones in this sample may be carry-over from other donors' samples. Sequences were obtained from memory CD4+ T cells from PBMCs. Specified subset: CD45RA-negative fraction. CDR3: CASTGARFSYNEQFF. The DNA for the CDR3 is TGCGCCAGCACCGGAGCTAGATTCTCCTACAATGAGCAGTTCTTC.